This T cell receptor beta chain was retrieved from a study of blood T cell repertoires in COVID-19. Study at large: Some COVID-19 samples were acute and others convalescent; all came from the United States, Italy and Spain. T cells, B-cell-depleted T cells, or PBMCs provided the cDNA or gDNA that served as material.

As originally analysed: Quantification of nucleated cells was approximated via reference gene primer amplification. Assay: immunoSEQ multiplex PCR; the TCRdb copy retains only in-frame clones and omits some. V and J calls plus clone size are reproduced from that table; the DNA served to infer D and trimming. There are about 210,000 clones in the sample; 75% to 85% occur only once, and 6.9% lies in the top ten. V lost 9 bases to trimming and J lost 4 bases, with 15 bases between them. The germline V gene encodes CDR1 MNHEY and CDR2 SVGAGI. This CDR3 has 13 amino acids. The chain joins TRBV6-5 to TRBJ1-2, with D perhaps matching TRBD1 (5 bases). Sequencing was performed on peripheral blood. This TCR was sampled from a man aged 60 to 69 with acute or convalescent COVID-19. The CDR3 here is CASRRQYSYGYTF. The CDR3 nucleotides read TGTGCCAGTCGGAGACAGTACAGCTATGGCTACACCTTC.